This T cell receptor beta chain was captured in a study of cytomegalovirus exposure and HLA in healthy donors. Clones were sequenced by immunoSEQ multiplex PCR, and TCRdb holds only the in-frame ones, with some missing. The sample has approximately 54,000 clones; roughly 89% are singletons. The CDR3 consists of 14 residues. Trimming cost V 6 bases and J 0 bases, with 11 bases left between them. In germline, CDR1 is SGHDN, CDR2 FVKESK. V and J are TRBV14 and TRBJ1-1, with D possibly matching TRBD1 (5 bases). The receptor comes from a woman aged 18 to 35 in good health and CMV-seropositive. The sequenced material came from PBMCs. The chain's CDR3 is CASSIPGLNTEAFF. CDR3 nucleotide sequence: TGTGCCAGCAGTATTCCAGGGTTGAACACTGAAGCTTTCTTT.